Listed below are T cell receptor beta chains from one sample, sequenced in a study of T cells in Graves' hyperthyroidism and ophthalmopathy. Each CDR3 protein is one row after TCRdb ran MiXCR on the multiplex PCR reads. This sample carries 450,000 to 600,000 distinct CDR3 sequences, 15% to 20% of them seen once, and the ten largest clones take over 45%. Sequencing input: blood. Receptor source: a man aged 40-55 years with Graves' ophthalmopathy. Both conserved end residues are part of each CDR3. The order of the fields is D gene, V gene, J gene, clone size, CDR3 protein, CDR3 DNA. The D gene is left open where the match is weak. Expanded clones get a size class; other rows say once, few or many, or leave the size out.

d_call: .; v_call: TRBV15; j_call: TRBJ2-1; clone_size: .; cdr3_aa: CATSSGITQFF; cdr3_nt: TGTGCCACCAGCTCCGGGATTACGCAGTTCTTC
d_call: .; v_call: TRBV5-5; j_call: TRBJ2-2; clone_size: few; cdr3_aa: CASSLGLGGAGELFF; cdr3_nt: TGTGCCAGCAGCTTGGGACTAGGGGGTGCCGGGGAGCTGTTTTTT
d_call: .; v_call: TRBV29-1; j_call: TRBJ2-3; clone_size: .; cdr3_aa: CSVGGASADTQYF; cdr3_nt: TGCAGCGTTGGGGGGGCGAGCGCAGATACGCAGTATTTT
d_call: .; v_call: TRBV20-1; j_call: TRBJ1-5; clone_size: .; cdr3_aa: CSANQGSDQPQHF; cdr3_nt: TGCAGTGCTAATCAGGGATCCGATCAGCCCCAGCATTTT
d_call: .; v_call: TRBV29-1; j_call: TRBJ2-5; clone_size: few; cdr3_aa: CSVVAEETQYF; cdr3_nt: TGCAGCGTTGTAGCGGAAGAGACCCAGTACTTC
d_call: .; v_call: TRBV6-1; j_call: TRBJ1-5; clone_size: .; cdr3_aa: CASSEARGGNQPQHF; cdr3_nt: TGTGCCAGCAGTGAGGCCAGGGGAGGCAATCAGCCCCAGCATTTT
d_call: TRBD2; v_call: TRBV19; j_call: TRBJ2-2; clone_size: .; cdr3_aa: CASTGLASGELFF; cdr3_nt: TGTGCCAGTACGGGACTAGCTTCCGGGGAGCTGTTTTTT
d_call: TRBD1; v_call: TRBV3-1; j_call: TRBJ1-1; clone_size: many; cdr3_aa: CASSQNRDSEAFF; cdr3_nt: TGTGCCAGCAGCCAAAACCGGGACAGTGAAGCTTTCTTT
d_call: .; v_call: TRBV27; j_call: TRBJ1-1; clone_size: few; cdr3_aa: CASSLSKGSSTEAFF; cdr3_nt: TGTGCCAGCAGTTTATCGAAGGGGAGTAGCACTGAAGCTTTCTTT
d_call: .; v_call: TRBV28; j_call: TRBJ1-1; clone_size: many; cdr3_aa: CASSLYGSGEAFF; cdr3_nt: TGTGCCAGCAGTCTTTACGGATCGGGCGAAGCTTTCTTT
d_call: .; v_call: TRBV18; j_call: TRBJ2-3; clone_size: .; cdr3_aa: CASSPISEDTQYF; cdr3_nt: TGTGCCAGCTCACCAATATCGGAAGATACGCAGTATTTT
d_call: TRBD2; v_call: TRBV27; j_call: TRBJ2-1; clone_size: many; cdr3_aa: CASGERGGRRNEQFF; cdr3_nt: TGTGCCAGCGGGGAGCGGGGGGGCCGACGGAATGAGCAGTTCTTC
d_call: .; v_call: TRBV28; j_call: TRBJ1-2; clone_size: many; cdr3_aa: CASSLQARYGYTF; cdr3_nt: TGTGCCAGCAGTTTACAGGCCCGCTATGGCTACACCTTC
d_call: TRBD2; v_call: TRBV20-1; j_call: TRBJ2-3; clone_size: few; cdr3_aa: CSAPGLAGGTDTQYF; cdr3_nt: TGCAGTGCTCCGGGACTAGCGGGAGGGACAGATACGCAGTATTTT
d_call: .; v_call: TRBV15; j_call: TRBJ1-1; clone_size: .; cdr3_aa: CATSSPMRGTEAFF; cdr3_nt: TGTGCCACCAGCTCCCCCATGCGTGGCACTGAAGCTTTCTTT
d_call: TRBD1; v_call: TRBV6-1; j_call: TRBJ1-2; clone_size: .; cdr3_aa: CASSITGTGMRGYTF; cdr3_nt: TGTGCCAGCAGCATCACCGGGACAGGGATGCGAGGCTACACCTTC
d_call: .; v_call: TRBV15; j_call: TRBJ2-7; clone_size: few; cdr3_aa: CATSRNREGPYEQYF; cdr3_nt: TGTGCCACCAGCAGAAACCGGGAAGGACCTTACGAGCAGTACTTC
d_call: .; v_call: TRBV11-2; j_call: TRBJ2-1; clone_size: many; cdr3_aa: CASNRGGSYNEQFF; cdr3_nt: TGTGCCAGCAACAGGGGGGGTTCCTACAATGAGCAGTTCTTC
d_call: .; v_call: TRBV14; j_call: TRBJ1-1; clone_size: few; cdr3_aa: CASKGQMNTEAFF; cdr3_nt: TGTGCCAGCAAAGGGCAGATGAACACTGAAGCTTTCTTT
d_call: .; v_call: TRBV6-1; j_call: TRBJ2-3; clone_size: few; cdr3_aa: CASSPQSGGPADTQYF; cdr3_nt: TGTGCCAGCAGTCCCCAGTCAGGGGGGCCCGCAGATACGCAGTATTTT
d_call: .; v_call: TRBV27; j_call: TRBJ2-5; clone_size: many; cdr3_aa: CASSSGLSYQETQYF; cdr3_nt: TGTGCCAGCAGTTCGGGACTGTCGTACCAAGAGACCCAGTACTTC
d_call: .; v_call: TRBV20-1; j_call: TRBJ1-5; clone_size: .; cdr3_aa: CSARDFRDGGNQPQHF; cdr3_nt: TGCAGTGCTAGAGATTTCCGGGACGGGGGGAATCAGCCCCAGCATTTT
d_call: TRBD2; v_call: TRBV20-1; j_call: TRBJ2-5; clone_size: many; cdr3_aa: CSATLAGEQTQYF; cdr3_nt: TGCAGTGCTACTCTAGCGGGGGAACAGACCCAGTACTTC
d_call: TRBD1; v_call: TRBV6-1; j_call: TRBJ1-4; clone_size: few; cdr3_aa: CASSDRDRTEKLFF; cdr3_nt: TGTGCCAGCAGTGACAGGGACAGAACTGAAAAACTGTTTTTT
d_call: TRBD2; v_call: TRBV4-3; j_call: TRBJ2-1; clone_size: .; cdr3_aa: CASSNAGLAGGNNEQFF; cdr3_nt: TGCGCCAGCAGCAACGCGGGACTAGCGGGAGGGAACAATGAGCAGTTCTTC
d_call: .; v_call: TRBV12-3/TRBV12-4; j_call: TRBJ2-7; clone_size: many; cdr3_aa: CASSPELGRQYEQYF; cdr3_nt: TGTGCCAGCAGTCCTGAATTGGGACGCCAGTACGAGCAGTACTTC
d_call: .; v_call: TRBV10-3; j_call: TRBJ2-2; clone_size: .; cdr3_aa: CAISHSTGELVF; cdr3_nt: TGTGCCATTTCGCATTCCACCGGGGAGCTGGTTTTT
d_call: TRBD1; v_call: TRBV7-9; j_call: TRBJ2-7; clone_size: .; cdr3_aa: CASSFIQGAAYEQYF; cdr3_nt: TGTGCCAGCAGCTTCATTCAGGGGGCCGCCTACGAGCAGTACTTC
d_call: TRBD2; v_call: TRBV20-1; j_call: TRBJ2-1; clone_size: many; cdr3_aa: CSALLAGGKLYNEQFF; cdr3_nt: TGCAGTGCTCTGCTAGCGGGGGGGAAGCTTTACAATGAGCAGTTCTTC
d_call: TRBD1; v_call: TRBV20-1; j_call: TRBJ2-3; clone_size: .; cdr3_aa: CSAIRQGTVTDTQYF; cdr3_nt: TGCAGTGCTATCCGACAGGGGACGGTGACAGATACGCAGTATTTT
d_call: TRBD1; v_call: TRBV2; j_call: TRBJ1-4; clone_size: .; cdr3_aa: CASSGTGAPEKLFF; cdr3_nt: TGTGCCAGCAGTGGGACAGGGGCCCCAGAAAAACTGTTTTTT
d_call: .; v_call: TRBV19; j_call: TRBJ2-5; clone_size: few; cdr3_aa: CASSKWGGETQYF; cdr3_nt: TGTGCCAGTAGTAAATGGGGAGGAGAGACCCAGTACTTC
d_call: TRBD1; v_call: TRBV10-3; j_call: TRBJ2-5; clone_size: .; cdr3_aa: CAISESNGDRGYF; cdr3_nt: TGTGCCATCAGTGAGTCGAACGGGGACAGGGGGTACTTC
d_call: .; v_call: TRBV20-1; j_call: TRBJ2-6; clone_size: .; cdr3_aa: CSARDGTGSSGANVLTF; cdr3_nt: TGCAGTGCTAGAGACGGGACGGGTAGCTCTGGGGCCAACGTCCTGACTTTC
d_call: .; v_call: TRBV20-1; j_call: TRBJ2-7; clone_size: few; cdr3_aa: CSARDYIQGSYEQYF; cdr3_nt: TGCAGTGCTAGAGATTATATACAGGGCTCCTACGAGCAGTACTTC
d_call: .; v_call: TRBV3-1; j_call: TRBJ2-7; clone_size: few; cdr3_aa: CASSQVEKGSYEQYF; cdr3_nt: TGTGCCAGCAGCCAAGTCGAGAAAGGCTCCTACGAGCAGTACTTC
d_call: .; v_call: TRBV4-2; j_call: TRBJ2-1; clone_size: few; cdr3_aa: CASSRETVSYNEQFF; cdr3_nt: TGTGCCAGCAGCCGAGAGACTGTATCCTACAATGAGCAGTTCTTC
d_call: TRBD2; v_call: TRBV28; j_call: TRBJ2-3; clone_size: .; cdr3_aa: CASSLLAGCTDTQYF; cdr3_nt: TGTGCCAGCAGTCTGTTAGCGGGTTGCACAGATACGCAGTATTTT
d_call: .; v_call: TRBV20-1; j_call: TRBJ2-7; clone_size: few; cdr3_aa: CSARAGRGNTYEQYF; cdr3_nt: TGCAGTGCTAGAGCTGGAAGGGGGAATACGTACGAGCAGTACTTC
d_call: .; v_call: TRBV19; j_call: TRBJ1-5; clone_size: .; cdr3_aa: CASTEEGSAPQHF; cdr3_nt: TGTGCCAGTACCGAAGAGGGTTCTGCGCCCCAGCATTTT
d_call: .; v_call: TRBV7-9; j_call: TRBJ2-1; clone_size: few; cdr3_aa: CASSLPGRVALGNEQFF; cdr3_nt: TGTGCCAGCAGCTTACCCGGAAGGGTAGCGCTCGGGAATGAGCAGTTCTTC
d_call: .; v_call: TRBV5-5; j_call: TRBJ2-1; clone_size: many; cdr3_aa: CASSLIGRGPNEQFF; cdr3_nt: TGTGCCAGCAGCTTGATAGGTCGGGGGCCCAATGAGCAGTTCTTC
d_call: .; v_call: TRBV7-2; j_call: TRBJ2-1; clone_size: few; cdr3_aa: CASSDSKASFYNEQFF; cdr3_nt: TGTGCCAGCAGCGATTCGAAGGCTAGCTTTTACAATGAGCAGTTCTTC
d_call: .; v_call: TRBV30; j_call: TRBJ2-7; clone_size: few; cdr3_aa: CAWSPTGIGQYF; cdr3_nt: TGTGCCTGGAGCCCAACAGGTATAGGGCAGTACTTC
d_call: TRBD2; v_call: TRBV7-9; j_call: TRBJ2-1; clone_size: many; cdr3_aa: CASSTGGGRNEQFF; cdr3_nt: TGTGCCAGCAGTACGGGGGGGGGCCGGAATGAGCAGTTCTTC
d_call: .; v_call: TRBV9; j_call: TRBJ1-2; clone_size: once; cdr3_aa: CASSVEGGNNYGYTF; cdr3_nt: TGTGCCAGCAGCGTAGAAGGGGGGAATAACTATGGCTACACCTTC
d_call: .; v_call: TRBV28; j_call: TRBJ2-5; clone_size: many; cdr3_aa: CASSPLVLGETQYF; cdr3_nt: TGTGCCAGCAGTCCTTTGGTTTTGGGTGAGACCCAGTACTTC